This is a list of T cell receptor beta chains from one sample in a study of blood T cell repertoires in COVID-19. Clones were sequenced by immunoSEQ multiplex PCR, and TCRdb holds only the in-frame ones, with some missing. The data show 150,000 to 200,000 clones, approximately 88% seen once. Sequencing was carried out using peripheral blood. The origin of the receptors is a man aged 55-75 years with acute or convalescent COVID-19. The CDR3 runs from the conserved cysteine through the conserved F or W. The order of the fields is V gene, D gene, CDR3 protein. A D gene is named only where the DNA matches it firmly.

TRBV18 TRBD1 CASQRRQGPNEKLFF
TRBV9 NA CASSSRPGANTGELFF
TRBV13 NA CASSIDRGNEQFF
TRBV19 NA CASSSKDSSPLHF
TRBV3-1/TRBV3-2 NA CASSQDISSYNEQFF
TRBV30 TRBD1 CAWEPRGTGPQPQHF
TRBV27 NA CASSLWGGSSTEAFF
TRBV13 NA CASSLGGRSYNSPLHF
TRBV7-2 NA CASSGGLLYSGNTIYF
TRBV28 TRBD1 CASSHGQGLNNEQFF
TRBV4-2 NA CASSQGGGSPYEQYF
TRBV2 TRBD1 CASRGQGENIQYF
TRBV18 TRBD1 CASSPQPGGEGQPQHF
TRBV7-9 TRBD1 CASSQDRATGELFF
TRBV4-1 TRBD1 CASSLGQGDTGELFF
TRBV6-5 TRBD1 CASSFGQGGDYGYTF
TRBV19 NA CASSLSGGGANTEAFF
TRBV28 TRBD2 CASNSAGYNEQFF
TRBV19 NA CASSVGDSFYEQYF
TRBV19 NA CASSIGGAGVSRGYTF
TRBV5-4 TRBD1 CASSPDRVPLSEQFF
TRBV5-6 TRBD1 CASSLWTGTGIMNTEAFF
TRBV3-1/TRBV3-2 TRBD1 CASSQLHRGGFWSTEAFF
TRBV6-6 NA CASSSEIHMTQHF
TRBV6-4 NA CARTTKGTSTNEKLFF
TRBV5-1 NA CASSYSATEGAFF
TRBV29-1 NA CSVTSYNEQFF
TRBV2 TRBD1 CASSAGGERNQPQHF
TRBV6-6 NA CASSIDSEAFF
TRBV7-8 NA CASRRTGEGLYF
TRBV7-9 TRBD1 CASSRQGVTNEKLFF